The clone carrying this T cell receptor (beta chain) has only a few counts. The antigen is undetermined. This sample is drawn from a study of T cell repertoires in cytomegalovirus infection. MiXCR, run by TCRdb on the reads, gives a single entry per CDR3 protein. Seen here are under 350,000 distinct CDR3 sequences, less than 25% observed once, and the top ten hold about 20%. Study-wide points: HLA-C-restricted TCR beta clonotypes specific for CMV led the ex vivo response.

The origin of this receptor is a human donor in good health (CMV status not recorded). Some clones in this sample may be carry-over from other donors' samples. Sequenced here: cultured PBMCs, sampled from culture after CMV antigen stimulation.

CDR3 in amino acids: CATSPLHEGGLEKLFF. For the CDR3, the DNA is TGTGCCACCAGCCCCCTCCATGAGGGGGGCTTGGAAAAACTGTTTTTT. The V and J genes are TRBV15 and TRBJ1-4, with TRBD1 as a possible D gene (6 bases). Germline V CDR1 and CDR2: LNHNV, YYDKDF (reference sequence). The CDR3 loop spans 16 amino acids. The V and J ends lost 5 bases and 8 bases respectively, with 21 bases between them.